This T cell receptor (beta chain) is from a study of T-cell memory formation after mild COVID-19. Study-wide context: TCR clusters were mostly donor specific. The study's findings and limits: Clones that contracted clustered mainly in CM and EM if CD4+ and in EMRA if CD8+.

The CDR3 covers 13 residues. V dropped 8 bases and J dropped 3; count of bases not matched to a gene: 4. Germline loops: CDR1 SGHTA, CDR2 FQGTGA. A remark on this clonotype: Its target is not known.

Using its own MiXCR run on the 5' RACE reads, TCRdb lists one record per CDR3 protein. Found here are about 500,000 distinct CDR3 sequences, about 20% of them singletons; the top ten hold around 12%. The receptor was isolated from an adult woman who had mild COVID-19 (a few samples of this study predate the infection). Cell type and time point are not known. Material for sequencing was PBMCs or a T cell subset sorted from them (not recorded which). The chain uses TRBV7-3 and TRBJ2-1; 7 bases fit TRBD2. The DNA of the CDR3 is TGTGCCAGCTCCGGGGGGAACTACAATGAGCAGTTCTTC. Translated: CASSGGNYNEQFF. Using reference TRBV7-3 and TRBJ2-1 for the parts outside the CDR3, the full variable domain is GAGVSQTPSNKVTEKGKYVELRCDPISGHTALYWYRQSLGQGPEFLIYFQGTGAADDSGLPNDRFFAVRPEGSVSTLKIQRTERGDSAVYLCASSGGNYNEQFFGPGTRLTVL.